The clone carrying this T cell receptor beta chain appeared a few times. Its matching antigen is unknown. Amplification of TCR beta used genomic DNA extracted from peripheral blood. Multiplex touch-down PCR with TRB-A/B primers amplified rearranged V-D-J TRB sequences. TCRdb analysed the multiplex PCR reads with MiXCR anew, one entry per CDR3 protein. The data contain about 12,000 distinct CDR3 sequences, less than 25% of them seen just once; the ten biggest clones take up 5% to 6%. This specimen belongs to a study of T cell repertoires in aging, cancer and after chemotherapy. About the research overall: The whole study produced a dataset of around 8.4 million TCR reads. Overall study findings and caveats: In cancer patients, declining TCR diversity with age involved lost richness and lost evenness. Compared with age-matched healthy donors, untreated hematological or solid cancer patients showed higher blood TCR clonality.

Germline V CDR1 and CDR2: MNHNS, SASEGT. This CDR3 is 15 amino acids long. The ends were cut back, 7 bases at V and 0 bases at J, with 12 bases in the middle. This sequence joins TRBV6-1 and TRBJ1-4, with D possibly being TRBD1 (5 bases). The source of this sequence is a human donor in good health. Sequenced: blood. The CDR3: CASTRGAATNEKLFF. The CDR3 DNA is TGTGCCAGCACCCGAGGGGCCGCAACTAATGAAAAACTGTTTTTT.